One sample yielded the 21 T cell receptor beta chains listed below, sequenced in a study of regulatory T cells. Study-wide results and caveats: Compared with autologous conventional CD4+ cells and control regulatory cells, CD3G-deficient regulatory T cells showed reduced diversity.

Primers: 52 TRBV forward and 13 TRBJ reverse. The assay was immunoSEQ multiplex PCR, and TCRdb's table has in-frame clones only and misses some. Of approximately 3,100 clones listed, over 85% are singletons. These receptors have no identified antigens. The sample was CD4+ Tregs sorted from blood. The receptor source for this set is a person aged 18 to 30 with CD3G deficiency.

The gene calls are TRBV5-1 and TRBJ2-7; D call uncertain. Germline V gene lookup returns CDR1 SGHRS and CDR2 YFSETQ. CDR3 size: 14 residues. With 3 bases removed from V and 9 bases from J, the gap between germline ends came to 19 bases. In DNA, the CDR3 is TGCGCCAGCAGCTCCGGAGATTATGGGTCGGTGCAGTACTTC. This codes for CASSSGDYGSVQYF.

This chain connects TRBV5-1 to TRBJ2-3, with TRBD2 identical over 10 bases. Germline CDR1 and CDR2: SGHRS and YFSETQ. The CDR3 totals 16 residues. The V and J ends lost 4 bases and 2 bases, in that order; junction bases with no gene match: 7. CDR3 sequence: CASSPLAGGVTDTQYF. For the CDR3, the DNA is TGCGCCAGCAGCCCCTTAGCGGGGGGAGTCACAGATACGCAGTATTTT.

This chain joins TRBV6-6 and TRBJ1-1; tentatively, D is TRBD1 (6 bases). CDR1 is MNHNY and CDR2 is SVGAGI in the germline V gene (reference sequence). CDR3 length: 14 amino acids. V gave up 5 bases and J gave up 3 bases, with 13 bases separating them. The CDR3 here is CASSQQGPYTEAFF. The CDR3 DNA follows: TGTGCCAGCAGTCAACAGGGACCCTACACTGAAGCTTTCTTT.

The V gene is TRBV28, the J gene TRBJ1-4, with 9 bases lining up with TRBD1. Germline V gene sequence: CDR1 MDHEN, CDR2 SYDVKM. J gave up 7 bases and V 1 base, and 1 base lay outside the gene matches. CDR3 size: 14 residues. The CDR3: CASSLLTGGEKLFF. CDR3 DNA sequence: TGTGCCAGCAGTTTATTGACAGGGGGTGAAAAACTGTTTTTT.

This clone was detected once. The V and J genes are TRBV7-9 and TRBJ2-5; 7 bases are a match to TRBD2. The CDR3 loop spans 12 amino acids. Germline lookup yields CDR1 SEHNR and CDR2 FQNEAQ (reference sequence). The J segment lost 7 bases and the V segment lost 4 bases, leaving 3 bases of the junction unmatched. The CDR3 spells CASSSGEGTQYF. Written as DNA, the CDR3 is TGTGCCAGCAGCTCCGGGGAGGGGACCCAGTACTTC.

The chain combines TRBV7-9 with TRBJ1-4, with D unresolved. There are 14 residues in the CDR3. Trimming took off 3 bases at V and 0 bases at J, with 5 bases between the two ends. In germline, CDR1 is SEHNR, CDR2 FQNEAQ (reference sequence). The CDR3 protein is CASSLDATNEKLFF. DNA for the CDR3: TGTGCCAGCAGCTTGGATGCAACTAATGAAAAACTGTTTTTT.

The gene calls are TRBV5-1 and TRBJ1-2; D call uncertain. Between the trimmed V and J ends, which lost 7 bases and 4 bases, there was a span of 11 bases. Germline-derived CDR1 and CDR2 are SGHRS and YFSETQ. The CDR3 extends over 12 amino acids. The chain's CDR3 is CASSPLGYGYTF. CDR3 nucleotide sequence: TGCGCCAGCTCCCCCCTCGGCTATGGCTACACCTTC.

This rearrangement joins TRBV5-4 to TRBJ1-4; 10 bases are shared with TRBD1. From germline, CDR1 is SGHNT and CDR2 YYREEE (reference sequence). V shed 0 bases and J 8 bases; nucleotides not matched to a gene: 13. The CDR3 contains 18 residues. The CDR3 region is CASSLGADRGKLGEKLFF. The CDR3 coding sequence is TGTGCCAGCAGCTTGGGAGCGGACAGGGGGAAATTGGGAGAAAAACTGTTTTTT.

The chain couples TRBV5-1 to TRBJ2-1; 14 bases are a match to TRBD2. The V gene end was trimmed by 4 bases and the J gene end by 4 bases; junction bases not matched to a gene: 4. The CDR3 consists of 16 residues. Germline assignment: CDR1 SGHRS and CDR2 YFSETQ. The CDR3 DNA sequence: TGCGCCAGCAGCCCGGGGACTAGCGGGAGTTACAATGAGCAGTTCTTC. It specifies CASSPGTSGSYNEQFF.

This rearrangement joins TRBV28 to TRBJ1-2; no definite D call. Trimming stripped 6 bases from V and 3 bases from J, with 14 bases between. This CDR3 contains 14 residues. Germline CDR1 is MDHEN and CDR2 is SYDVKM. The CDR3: CASSPHTVDYGYTF. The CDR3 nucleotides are TGTGCCAGCAGCCCCCACACGGTTGACTATGGCTACACCTTC.

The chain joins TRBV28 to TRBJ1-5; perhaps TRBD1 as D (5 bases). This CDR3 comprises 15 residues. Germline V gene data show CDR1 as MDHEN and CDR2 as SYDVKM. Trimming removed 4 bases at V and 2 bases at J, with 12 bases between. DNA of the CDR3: TGTGCCAGCAGTTGGTCAGGGAAAGGCAATCAGCCCCAGCATTTT. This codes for CASSWSGKGNQPQHF.

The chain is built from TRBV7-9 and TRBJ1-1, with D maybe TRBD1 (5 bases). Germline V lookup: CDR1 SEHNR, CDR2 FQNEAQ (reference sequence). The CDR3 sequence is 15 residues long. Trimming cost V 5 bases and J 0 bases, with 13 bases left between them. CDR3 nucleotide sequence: TGTGCCAGCAGCCCCCCCCGGGGGTTGAACACTGAAGCTTTCTTT. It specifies CASSPPRGLNTEAFF.

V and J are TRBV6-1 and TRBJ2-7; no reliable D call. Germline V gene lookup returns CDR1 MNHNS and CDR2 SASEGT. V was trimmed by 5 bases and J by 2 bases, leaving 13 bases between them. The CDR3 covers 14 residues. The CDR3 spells CASSPSGQTYEQYF. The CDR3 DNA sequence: TGTGCCAGCAGTCCCTCCGGCCAAACCTACGAGCAGTACTTC.

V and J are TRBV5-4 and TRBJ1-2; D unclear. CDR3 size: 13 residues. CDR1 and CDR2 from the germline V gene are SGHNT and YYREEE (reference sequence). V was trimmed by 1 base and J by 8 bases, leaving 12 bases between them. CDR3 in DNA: TGTGCCAGCAGCTTGTCGGGGAAAGGGGGCTACACCTTC. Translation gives CASSLSGKGGYTF.

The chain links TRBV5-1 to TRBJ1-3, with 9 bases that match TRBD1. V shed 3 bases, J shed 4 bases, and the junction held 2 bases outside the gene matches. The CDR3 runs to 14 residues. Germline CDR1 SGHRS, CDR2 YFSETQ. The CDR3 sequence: CASSSGTGGNTIYF. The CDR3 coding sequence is TGCGCCAGCAGCTCTGGGACAGGGGGAAACACCATATATTTT.

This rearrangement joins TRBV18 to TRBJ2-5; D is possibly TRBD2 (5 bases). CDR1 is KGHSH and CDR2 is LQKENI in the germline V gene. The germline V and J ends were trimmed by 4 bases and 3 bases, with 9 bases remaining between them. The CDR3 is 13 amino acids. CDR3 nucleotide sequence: TGTGCCAGCTCACTCGGGATTGAAGAGACCCAGTACTTC. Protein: CASSLGIEETQYF.

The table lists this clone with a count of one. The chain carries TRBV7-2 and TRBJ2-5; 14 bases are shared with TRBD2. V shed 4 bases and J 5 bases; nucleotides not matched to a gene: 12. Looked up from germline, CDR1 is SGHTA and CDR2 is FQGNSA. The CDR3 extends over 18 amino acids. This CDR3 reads CASSSGTSGGSMGETQYF. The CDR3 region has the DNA TGTGCCAGCAGCTCGGGGACTAGCGGGGGAAGTATGGGCGAGACCCAGTACTTC.

The CDR3 here is CASSEHPPGTISGSEQFF. The CDR3 region has the DNA TGTGCCAGCAGTGAACATCCTCCTGGGACTATTTCGGGTAGCGAGCAGTTCTTC. The chain uses TRBV6-1 and TRBJ2-1; 7 positions match TRBD2. This CDR3 region has 18 residues. CDR1 MNHNS and CDR2 SASEGT come from the germline V gene. J was trimmed by 10 bases and V by 2 bases; bases with no gene match: 20.

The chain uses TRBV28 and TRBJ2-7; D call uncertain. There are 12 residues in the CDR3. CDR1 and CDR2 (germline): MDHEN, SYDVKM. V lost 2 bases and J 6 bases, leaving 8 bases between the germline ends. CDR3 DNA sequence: TGTGCCAGCAGTTTAGGATGGGGCGAGCAGTACTTC. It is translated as CASSLGWGEQYF.

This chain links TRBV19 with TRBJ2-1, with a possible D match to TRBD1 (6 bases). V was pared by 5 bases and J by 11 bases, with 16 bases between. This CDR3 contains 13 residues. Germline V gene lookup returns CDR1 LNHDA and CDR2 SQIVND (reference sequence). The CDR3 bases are TGTGCCAGTAGTTCTTCCGGGACATCCAAGCAGTTCTTC. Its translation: CASSSSGTSKQFF. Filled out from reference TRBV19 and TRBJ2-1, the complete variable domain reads DGGITQSPKYLFRKEGQNVTLSCEQNLNHDAMYWYRQDPGQGLRLIYYSQIVNDFQKGDIAEGYSVSREKKESFPLTVTSAQKNPTAFYLCASSSSGTSKQFFGPGTRLTVL.

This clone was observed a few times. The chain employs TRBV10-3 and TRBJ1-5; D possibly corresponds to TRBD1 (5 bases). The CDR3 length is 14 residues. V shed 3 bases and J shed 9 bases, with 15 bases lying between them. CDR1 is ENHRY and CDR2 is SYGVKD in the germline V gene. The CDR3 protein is CAISEGKGGGPQHF. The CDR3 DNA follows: TGTGCCATCAGTGAAGGAAAGGGCGGGGGGCCCCAGCATTTT.